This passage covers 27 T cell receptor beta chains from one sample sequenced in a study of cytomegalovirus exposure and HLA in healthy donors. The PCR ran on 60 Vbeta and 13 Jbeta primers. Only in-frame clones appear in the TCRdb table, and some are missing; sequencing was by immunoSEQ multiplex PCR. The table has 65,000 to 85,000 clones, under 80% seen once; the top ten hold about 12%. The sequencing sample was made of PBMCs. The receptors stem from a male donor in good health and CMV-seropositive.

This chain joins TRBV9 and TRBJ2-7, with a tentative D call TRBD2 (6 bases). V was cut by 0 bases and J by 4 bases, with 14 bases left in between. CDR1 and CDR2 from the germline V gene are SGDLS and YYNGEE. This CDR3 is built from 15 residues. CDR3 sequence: CASSVGGMEGYEQYF. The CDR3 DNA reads TGTGCCAGCAGCGTAGGAGGTATGGAGGGATACGAGCAGTACTTC.

The CDR3, as DNA: TGTGCCAGCAGCTGGAACCTTGGGGGCAGGGCTACCGGGGAGCTGTTTTTT. Encoded protein: CASSWNLGGRATGELFF. The chain employs TRBV5-5 and TRBJ2-2; weak D call: TRBD1 (6 bases). Trimming shortened V by 3 bases and J by 5 bases, and 20 bases separated the two germline ends. Germline V gene data show CDR1 as SGHKS and CDR2 as YYEKEE (reference sequence). This CDR3 region has 17 residues.

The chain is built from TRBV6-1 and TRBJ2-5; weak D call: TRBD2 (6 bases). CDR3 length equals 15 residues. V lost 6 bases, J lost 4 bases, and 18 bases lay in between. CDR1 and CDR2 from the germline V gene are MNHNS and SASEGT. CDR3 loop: CASRSGAVGGETQYF. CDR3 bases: TGTGCCAGCAGAAGTGGTGCGGTGGGGGGAGAGACCCAGTACTTC.

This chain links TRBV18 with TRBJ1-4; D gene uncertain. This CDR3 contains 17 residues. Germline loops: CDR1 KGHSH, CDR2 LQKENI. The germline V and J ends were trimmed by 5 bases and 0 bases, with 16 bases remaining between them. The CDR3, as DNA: TGTGCCAGCTCAATACAAGTTTTTGCTGCAACTAATGAAAAACTGTTTTTT. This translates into CASSIQVFAATNEKLFF.

CDR3 sequence reads: CASSYSTGGANEQYF. DNA for the CDR3: TGTGCCAGCAGTTACTCCACAGGGGGTGCGAACGAGCAGTACTTC. The chain joins TRBV6-6 to TRBJ2-7, with 8 bases that match TRBD1. The CDR3 spans 15 residues. Trimming took 0 bases from V and 5 from J; bases not matched to a gene: 6. The germline V gene encodes CDR1 MNHNY and CDR2 SVGAGI (reference sequence).

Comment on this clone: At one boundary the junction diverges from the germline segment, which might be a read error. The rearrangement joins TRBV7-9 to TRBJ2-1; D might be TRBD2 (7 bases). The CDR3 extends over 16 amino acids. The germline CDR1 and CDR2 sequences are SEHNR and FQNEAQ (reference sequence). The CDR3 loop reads CSSSAQLGGGGDEQFF. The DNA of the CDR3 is TGTTCCAGCAGCGCCCAGCTAGGGGGGGGCGGGGATGAGCAGTTCTTC.

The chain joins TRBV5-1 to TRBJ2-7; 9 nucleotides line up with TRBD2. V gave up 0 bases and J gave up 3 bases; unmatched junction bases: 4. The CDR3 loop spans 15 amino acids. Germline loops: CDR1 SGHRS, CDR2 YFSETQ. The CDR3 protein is CASSLGLAGSYEQYF. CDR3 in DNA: TGCGCCAGCAGCTTGGGTCTAGCGGGGAGCTACGAGCAGTACTTC.

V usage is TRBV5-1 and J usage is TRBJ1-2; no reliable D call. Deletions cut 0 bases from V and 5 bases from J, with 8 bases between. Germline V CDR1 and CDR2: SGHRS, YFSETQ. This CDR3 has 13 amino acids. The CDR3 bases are TGCGCCAGCAGCTTGGAGGGAGCTTATGGCTACACCTTC. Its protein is CASSLEGAYGYTF.

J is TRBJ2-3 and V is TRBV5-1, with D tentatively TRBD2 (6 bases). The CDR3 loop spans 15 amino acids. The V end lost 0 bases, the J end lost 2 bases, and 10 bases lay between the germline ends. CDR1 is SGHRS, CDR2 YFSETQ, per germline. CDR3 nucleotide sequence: TGCGCCAGCAGCTTGGGGGCGGGGACCACAGATACGCAGTATTTT. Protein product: CASSLGAGTTDTQYF.

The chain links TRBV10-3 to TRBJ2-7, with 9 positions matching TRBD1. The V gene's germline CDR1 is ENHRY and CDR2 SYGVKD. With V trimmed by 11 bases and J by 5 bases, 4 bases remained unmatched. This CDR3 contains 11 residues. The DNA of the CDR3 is TGTGCCGCCGGACAGGGGAACGAGCAGTACTTC. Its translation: CAAGQGNEQYF.

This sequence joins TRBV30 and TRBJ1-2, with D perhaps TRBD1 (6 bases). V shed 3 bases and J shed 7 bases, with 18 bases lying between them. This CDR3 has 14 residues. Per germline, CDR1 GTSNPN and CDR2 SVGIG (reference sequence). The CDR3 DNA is TGTGCCTGGAGACCGGCGGGGGCGGGCAGTGGCTACACCTTC. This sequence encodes CAWRPAGAGSGYTF.

The chain's CDR3 is CASSPNPGQGNTEAFF. CDR3 in DNA: TGTGCCAGCTCCCCCAACCCCGGACAGGGGAACACTGAAGCTTTCTTT. V is TRBV18 and J is TRBJ1-1, with 8 nucleotides matching TRBD1. The trim removed 6 bases at V and 1 base at J, leaving 10 bases unmatched. This CDR3 is built from 16 residues. CDR1 and CDR2 from the germline V gene are KGHSH and LQKENI.

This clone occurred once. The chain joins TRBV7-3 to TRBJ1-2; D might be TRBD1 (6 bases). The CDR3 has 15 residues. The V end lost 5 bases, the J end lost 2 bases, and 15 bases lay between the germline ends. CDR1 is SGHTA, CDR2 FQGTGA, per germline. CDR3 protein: CASSQQGNSNYGYTF. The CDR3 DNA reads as TGTGCCAGCAGCCAACAGGGAAATTCAAACTATGGCTACACCTTC.

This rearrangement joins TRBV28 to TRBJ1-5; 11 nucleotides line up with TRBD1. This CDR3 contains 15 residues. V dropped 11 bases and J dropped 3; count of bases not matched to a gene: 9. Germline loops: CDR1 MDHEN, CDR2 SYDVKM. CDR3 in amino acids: CAGGDRGVPNQPQHF. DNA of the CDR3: TGTGCCGGTGGGGACAGGGGGGTCCCCAATCAGCCCCAGCATTTT.

CDR3 in amino acids: CASIQNNEQFF. The DNA for the CDR3 is TGCGCCAGCATCCAGAACAATGAGCAGTTCTTC. The chain joins TRBV5-1 to TRBJ2-1; D is unresolved. Trimming took off 6 bases at V and 5 bases at J, with 6 bases between the two ends. The CDR3 is 11 amino acids. The V gene's germline CDR1 is SGHRS and CDR2 YFSETQ.

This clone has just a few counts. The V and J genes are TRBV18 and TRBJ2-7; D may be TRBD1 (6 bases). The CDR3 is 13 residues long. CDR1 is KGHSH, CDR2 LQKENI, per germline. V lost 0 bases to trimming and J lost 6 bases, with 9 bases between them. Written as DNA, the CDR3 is TGTGCCAGCTCACCACCCGGACAGACCGAGCAGTACTTC. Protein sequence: CASSPPGQTEQYF.

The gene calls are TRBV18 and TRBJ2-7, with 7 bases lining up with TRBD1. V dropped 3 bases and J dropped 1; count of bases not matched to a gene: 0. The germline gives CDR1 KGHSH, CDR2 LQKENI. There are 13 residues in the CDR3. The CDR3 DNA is TGTGCCAGCTCACCGGGACAGTCCTACGAGCAGTACTTC. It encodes CASSPGQSYEQYF.

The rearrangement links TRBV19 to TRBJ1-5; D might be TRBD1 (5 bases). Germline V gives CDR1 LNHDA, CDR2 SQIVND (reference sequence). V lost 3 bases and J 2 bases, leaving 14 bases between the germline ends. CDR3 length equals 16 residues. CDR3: CASSIRGREGNQPQHF. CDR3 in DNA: TGTGCCAGTAGTATTAGGGGCCGGGAGGGCAATCAGCCCCAGCATTTT.

The CDR3 loop is CASSQALATYNEQFF. In nucleotides, the CDR3 is TGTGCCAGCAGCCAAGCGCTAGCAACCTACAATGAGCAGTTCTTC. The chain links TRBV4-2 to TRBJ2-1, with D maybe TRBD2 (5 bases). CDR1 LGHNA and CDR2 YNFKEQ come from the germline V gene. Trimming removed 1 base at V and 2 bases at J, with 9 bases between. The CDR3 length is 15 residues.

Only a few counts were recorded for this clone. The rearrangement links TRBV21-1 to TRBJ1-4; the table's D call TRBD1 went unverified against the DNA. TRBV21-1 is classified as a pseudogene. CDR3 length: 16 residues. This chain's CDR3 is CASSKRSDRNNEKLFF. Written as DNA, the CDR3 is TGTGCCAGCAGCAAAAGGAGCGACAGGAATAATGAAAAACTGTTTTTT.

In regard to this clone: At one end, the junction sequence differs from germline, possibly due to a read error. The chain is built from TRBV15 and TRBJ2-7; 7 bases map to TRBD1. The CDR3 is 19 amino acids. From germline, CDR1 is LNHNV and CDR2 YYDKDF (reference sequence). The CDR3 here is CATSRTRDSGSYQPYEQYF. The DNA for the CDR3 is TGTGCCACTAGCAGAACTCGGGACAGCGGCAGCTATCAGCCCTACGAGCAGTACTTC.

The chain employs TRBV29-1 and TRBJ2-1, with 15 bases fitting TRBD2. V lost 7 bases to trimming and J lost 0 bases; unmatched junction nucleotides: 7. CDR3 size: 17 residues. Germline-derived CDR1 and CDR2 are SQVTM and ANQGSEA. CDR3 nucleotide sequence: TGCAGCGCTGGGACTAGCGGGAGGCCGAGCTCCTACAATGAGCAGTTCTTC. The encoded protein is CSAGTSGRPSSYNEQFF.

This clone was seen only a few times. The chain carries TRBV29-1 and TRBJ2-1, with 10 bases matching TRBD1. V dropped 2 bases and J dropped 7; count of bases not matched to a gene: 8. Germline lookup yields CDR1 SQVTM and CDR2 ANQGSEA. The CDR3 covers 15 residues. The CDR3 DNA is TGCAGCGTTGAATCGAGCGGGACAGGGGTGAATGAGCAGTTCTTC. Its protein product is CSVESSGTGVNEQFF.

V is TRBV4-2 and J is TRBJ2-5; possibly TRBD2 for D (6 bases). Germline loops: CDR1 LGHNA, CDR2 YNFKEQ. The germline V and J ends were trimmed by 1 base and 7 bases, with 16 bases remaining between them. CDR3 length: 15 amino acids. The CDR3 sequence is CASSQGSGPKVTQYF. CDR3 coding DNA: TGTGCCAGCAGCCAAGGGAGCGGGCCAAAAGTGACCCAGTACTTC.

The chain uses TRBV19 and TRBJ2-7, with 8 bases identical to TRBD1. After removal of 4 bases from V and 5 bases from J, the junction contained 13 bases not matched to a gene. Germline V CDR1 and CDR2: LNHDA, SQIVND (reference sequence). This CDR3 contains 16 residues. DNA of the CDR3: TGTGCCAGTAGTACGAAAGAGGGACAGGATGGCCACGAGCAGTACTTC. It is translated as CASSTKEGQDGHEQYF. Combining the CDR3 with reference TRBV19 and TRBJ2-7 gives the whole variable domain DGGITQSPKYLFRKEGQNVTLSCEQNLNHDAMYWYRQDPGQGLRLIYYSQIVNDFQKGDIAEGYSVSREKKESFPLTVTSAQKNPTAFYLCASSTKEGQDGHEQYFGPGTRLTVT.

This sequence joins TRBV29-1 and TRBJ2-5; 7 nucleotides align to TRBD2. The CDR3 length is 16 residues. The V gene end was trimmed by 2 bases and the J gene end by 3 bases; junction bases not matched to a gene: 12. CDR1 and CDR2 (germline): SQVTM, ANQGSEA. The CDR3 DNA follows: TGCAGCGTTGAAAACTCGGGGGGACCCTTTAAAGAGACCCAGTACTTC. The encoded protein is CSVENSGGPFKETQYF.

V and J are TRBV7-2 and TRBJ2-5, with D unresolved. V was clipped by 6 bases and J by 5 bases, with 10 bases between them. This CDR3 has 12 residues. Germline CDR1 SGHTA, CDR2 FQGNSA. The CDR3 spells CASRQVVETQYF. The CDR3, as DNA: TGTGCCAGCAGACAAGTTGTGGAGACCCAGTACTTC.